These T cell receptor beta chains were read from a single sample in a study of blood T cell repertoires in COVID-19. TCRdb's table, derived via immunoSEQ multiplex PCR, lists solely in-frame clones and lacks some. This table has 200,000 to 300,000 clones, 88% appearing once. Material for sequencing was peripheral blood. These receptors all come from a man aged 55 to 70 who had recovered from COVID-19. Each CDR3 is given with its conserved first and last residue. A D gene is named only where the DNA matches it firmly.

v_call	d_call	j_call	cdr3_aa
TRBV5-1	TRBD1	TRBJ2-6	CASNPGGVTGANVLTF
TRBV5-6	NA	TRBJ1-5	CASSLQGSGQPQHF
TRBV1	NA	TRBJ2-1	CTSTPEPEGGPLYNEQFF
TRBV3-1/TRBV3-2	TRBD1	TRBJ1-5	CASSLTGGGNQPQHF
TRBV6-6	NA	TRBJ1-3	CASSRGQTRSSNTIYF
TRBV3-1/TRBV3-2	TRBD2	TRBJ2-4	CASSHATSGVAGVKNIQYF
TRBV5-1	NA	TRBJ2-7	CASSRGQSSSYEQYF
TRBV6-5	NA	TRBJ1-2	CASINTWTASYGYTF
TRBV9	NA	TRBJ2-7	CASSPSPSGLVYEQYF
TRBV7-3	NA	TRBJ1-5	CASSLNWPGKNQPQHF
TRBV6-4	NA	TRBJ1-2	CASSLGGGNGYTF
TRBV5-6	NA	TRBJ2-1	CASSLLQAGGEQFF
TRBV7-9	TRBD1	TRBJ1-2	CASSLGTVNYGYTF
TRBV7-3	TRBD1	TRBJ2-1	CASSRTGGSYNEQFF
TRBV6-4	TRBD2	TRBJ2-3	CASSLGLAGVFGTDTQYF
TRBV7-9	NA	TRBJ2-1	CASSHATTGFRYNEQFF
TRBV5-1	NA	TRBJ2-5	CASSSTAVIRFGETQYF
TRBV6-2/TRBV6-3	NA	TRBJ2-3	CASSYPSTDTQYF
TRBV7-3	TRBD1	TRBJ2-1	CASSPSSGTGKNEQFF
TRBV6-6	NA	TRBJ1-5	CASSPRFGEGRDQPQHF
TRBV14	NA	TRBJ1-1	CASSQDLLPNTEAFF
TRBV15	TRBD1	TRBJ2-7	CATSRSGQGSYEQYF
TRBV19	NA	TRBJ1-5	CASRTGQLQPQHF
TRBV27	NA	TRBJ1-2	CASSLSVTAGGYTF
TRBV10-3	TRBD2	TRBJ2-7	CASRLAGGNYEQYF
TRBV7-3	NA	TRBJ1-1	CASSLSGSAGAFF
TRBV7-2	NA	TRBJ1-3	CASSPALSSGNTIYF
TRBV5-1	NA	TRBJ2-7	CASSLALREDYEQYF
TRBV7-2	TRBD2	TRBJ2-3	CASSLAPRTSGGTDTQYF
TRBV7-3	NA	TRBJ1-1	CASSPGSKAGLQNTEAFF
TRBV20-1	NA	TRBJ2-3	CSASRQTSTDTQYF
TRBV6-5	NA	TRBJ1-1	CASSQPLTTGSEAFF
TRBV5-6	NA	TRBJ2-1	CASSSARYNEQFF
TRBV7-3	NA	TRBJ1-2	CASSLTGEGGYTF
TRBV11-2	TRBD1	TRBJ1-1	CASSLDRAAEAFF
TRBV6-6	NA	TRBJ1-1	CASSTDRNTEAFF
TRBV20-1	TRBD1	TRBJ1-5	CSASKGGGGNQPQHF
TRBV20-1	NA	TRBJ2-7	CSASPGVREQYF
TRBV4-1	NA	TRBJ2-7	CASSQDPGTSSYEQYF
TRBV5-1	TRBD1	TRBJ2-5	CASTRDRGRGQETQYF
TRBV29-1	NA	TRBJ2-7	CSVDIGGSSYEQYF
TRBV2	TRBD2	TRBJ2-1	CASTAGDYNEQFF
TRBV5-1	TRBD1	TRBJ2-7	CASSGLTGGYEQYF
TRBV7-2	NA	TRBJ1-6	CASFGPGQNSPLHF
TRBV20-1	NA	TRBJ2-1	CSARGVNEQFF
TRBV7-9	NA	TRBJ2-3	CASSTVDKSTDTQYF
TRBV15	NA	TRBJ2-3	CATSRERGPTDTQYF
TRBV19	NA	TRBJ1-1	CASSIGRGSRRGTEAFF
TRBV19	NA	TRBJ2-7	CASSRRTQYEQYF
TRBV5-5	NA	TRBJ1-2	CASSLENGYGYTF
TRBV18	TRBD2	TRBJ2-5	CASSPRTSAVKNTQYF
TRBV6-4	NA	TRBJ2-3	CASSVTGSTDTQYF